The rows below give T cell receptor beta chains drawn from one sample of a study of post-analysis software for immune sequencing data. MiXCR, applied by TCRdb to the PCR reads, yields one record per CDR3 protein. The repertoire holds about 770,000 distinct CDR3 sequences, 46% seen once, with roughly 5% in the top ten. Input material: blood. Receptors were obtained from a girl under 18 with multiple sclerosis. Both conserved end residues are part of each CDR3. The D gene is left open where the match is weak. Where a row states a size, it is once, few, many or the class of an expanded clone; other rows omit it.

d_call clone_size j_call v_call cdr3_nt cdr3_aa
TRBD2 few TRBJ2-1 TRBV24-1 TGTGCCACCAGTGATGTAGCGGGAGGGCGGTACAATGAGCAGTTCTTC CATSDVAGGRYNEQFF
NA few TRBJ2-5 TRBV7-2 TGTGCCAGCAGCGTTAGGGCGGTGGCAGAGACCCAGTACTTC CASSVRAVAETQYF
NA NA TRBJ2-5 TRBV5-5 TGTGCCAGCAGCTTGGACAGGGTCCGAGGGACCCAGTACTTC CASSLDRVRGTQYF
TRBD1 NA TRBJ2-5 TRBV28 TGTGCCAGCAGTTCAGGGGGCGCGTTAGAGACCCAGTACTTC CASSSGGALETQYF
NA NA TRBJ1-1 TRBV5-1 TGCGCCAGCAGCTTGACACAGGGTGGCATCAGTAATACTGAAGCTTTCTTT CASSLTQGGISNTEAFF
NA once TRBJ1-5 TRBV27 TGTGCCAGCAGTTCTACAGGGCCCAATCAGCCCCAGCATTTT CASSSTGPNQPQHF
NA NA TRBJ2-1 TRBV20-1 TGCAGTGCTAGAGATACGGGGACCGGGGTAGGCTCCTACAGTGAGCAGTTCTTC CSARDTGTGVGSYSEQFF
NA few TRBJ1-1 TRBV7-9 TGTGCCAGCAGCCCGGAGAGAGCTGACACTGAAGCTTTCTTT CASSPERADTEAFF
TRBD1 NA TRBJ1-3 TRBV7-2 TGTGCCAGCAGCCCTCTAGGGGGCTTAGCTGGAAACACCATATATTTT CASSPLGGLAGNTIYF
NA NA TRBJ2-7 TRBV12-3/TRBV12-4 TGTGCCAGCAGTCCCAGACAGGACTTCGGTGAGCAGTACTTC CASSPRQDFGEQYF
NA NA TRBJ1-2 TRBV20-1 TGCAGTGCTAGGGACGAAAAGGACAGCCTCCATGGCTACACCTTC CSARDEKDSLHGYTF
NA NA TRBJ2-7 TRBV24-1 TGTGCCACCAGTGCGGGGGACCCTGGGAACTACGAGCAGTACTTC CATSAGDPGNYEQYF
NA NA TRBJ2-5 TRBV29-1 TGCAGCGTGGCGGGGGGACAGGGCCTGGCGCAAGAGACCCAGTACTTC CSVAGGQGLAQETQYF
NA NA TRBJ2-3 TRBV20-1 TGCAGTGCTAGAGAGCGGGATTTCATGGATACGCAGTATTTT CSARERDFMDTQYF
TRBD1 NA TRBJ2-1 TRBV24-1 TGTGCCACCAGTGGGTGGGGACAGGGGGACCACAATGAGCAGTTCTTC CATSGWGQGDHNEQFF
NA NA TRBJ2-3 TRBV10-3 TGTGCCATCAGTGTTCGGGGTGGGGTGGATACGCAGTATTTT CAISVRGGVDTQYF
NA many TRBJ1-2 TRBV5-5 TGTGCCAGCAGCTTACCAGGGTCTAACTATGGCTACACCTTC CASSLPGSNYGYTF
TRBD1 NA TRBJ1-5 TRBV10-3 TGTGCCATCAGTGACGACAGGGTTGGCAATCAGCCCCAGCATTTT CAISDDRVGNQPQHF
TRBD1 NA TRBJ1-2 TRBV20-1 TGCAGTGCAGAAACCGAGGACAGGGGCTATGGCTACATCTTC CSAETEDRGYGYIF
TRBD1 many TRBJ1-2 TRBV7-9 TGTGCCAGCAGCCCCCGGACAGGGAAGAGAGCTAACTATGGCTACACCTTC CASSPRTGKRANYGYTF